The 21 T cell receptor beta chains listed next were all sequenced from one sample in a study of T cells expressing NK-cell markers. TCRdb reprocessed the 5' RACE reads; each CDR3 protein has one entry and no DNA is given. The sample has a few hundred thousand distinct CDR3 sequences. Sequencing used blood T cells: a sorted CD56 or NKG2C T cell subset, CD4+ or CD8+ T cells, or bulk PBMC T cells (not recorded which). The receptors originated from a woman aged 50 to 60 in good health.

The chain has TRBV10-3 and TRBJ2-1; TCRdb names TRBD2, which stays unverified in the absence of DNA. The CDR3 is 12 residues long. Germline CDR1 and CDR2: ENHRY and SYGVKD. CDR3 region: CANGLAGDEQFF.

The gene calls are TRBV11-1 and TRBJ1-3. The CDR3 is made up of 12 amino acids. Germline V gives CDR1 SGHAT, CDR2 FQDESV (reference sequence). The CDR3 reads CASSTTAVTIYF.

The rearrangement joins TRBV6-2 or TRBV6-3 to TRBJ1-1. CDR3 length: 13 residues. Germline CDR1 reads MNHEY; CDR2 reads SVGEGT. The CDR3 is CATTILMNTEAFF.

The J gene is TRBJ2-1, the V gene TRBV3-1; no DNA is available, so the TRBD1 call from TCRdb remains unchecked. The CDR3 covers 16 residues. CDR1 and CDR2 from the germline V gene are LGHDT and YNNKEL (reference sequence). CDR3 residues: CASSYRGGRLGNEQFF.

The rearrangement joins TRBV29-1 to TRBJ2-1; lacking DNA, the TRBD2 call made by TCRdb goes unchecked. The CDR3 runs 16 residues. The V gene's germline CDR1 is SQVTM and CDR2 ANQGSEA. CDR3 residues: CSVRNPGTSVFNEQFF.

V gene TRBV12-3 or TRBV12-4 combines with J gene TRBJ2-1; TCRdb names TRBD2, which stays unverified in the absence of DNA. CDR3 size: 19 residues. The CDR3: CASTPGLAGRRMEDNEQFF.

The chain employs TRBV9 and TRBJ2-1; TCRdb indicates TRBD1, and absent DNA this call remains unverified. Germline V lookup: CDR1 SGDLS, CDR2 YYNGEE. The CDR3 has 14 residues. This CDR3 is CASSARDTYNEQFF.

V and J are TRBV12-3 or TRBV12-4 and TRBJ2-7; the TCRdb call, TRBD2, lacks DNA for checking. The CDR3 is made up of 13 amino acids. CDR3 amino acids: CASSDSYFGEQYF.

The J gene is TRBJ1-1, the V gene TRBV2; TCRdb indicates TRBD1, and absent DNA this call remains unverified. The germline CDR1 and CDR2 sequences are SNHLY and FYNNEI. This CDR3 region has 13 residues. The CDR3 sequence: CASIDRANTEAFF.

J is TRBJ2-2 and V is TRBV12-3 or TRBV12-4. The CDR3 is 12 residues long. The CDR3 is CASSRVAGELFF.

CDR3 loop: CASRGHTNEKLFF. The chain has TRBV19 and TRBJ1-4; TCRdb's D call, TRBD1, is unchecked because there is no DNA. Germline loops: CDR1 LNHDA, CDR2 SQIVND (reference sequence). The CDR3 sequence is 13 residues long.

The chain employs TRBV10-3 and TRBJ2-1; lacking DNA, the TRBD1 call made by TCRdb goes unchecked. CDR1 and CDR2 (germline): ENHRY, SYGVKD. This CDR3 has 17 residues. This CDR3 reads CAISPRGGLSSYNEQFF.

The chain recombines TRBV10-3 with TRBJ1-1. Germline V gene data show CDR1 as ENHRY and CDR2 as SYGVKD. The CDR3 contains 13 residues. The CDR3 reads CAITVRMNTEAFF.

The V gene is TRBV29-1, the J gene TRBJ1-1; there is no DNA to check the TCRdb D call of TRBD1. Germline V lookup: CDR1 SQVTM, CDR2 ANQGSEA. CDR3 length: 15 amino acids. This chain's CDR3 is CSVEEFRVLGNEAFF.

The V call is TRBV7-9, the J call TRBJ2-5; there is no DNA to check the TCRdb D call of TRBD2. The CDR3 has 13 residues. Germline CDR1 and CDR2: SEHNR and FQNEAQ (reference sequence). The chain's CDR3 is CASSPTSGQTQYF.

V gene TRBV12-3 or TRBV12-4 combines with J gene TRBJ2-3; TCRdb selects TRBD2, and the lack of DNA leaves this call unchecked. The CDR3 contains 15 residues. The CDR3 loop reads CASRRAGARTDTQYF.

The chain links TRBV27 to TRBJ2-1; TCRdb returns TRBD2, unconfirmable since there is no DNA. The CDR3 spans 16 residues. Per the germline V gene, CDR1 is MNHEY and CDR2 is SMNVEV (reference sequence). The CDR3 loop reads CASGPLAGEVDNEQFF.

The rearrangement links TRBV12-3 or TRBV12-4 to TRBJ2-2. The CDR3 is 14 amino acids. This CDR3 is CASSSTLITGELFF.

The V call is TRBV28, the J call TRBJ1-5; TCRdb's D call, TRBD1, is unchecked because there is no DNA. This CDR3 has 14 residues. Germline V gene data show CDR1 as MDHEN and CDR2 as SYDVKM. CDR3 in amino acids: CASSLGGRNQPQHF.

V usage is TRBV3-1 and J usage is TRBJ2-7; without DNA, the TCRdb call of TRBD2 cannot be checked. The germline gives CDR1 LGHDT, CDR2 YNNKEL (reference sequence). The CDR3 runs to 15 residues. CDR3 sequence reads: CASSQDPAGAYEQYF.

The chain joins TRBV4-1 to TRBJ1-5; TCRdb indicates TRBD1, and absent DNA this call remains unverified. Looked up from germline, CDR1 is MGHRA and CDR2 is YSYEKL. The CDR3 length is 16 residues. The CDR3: CASSPTGTYSNQPQHF.